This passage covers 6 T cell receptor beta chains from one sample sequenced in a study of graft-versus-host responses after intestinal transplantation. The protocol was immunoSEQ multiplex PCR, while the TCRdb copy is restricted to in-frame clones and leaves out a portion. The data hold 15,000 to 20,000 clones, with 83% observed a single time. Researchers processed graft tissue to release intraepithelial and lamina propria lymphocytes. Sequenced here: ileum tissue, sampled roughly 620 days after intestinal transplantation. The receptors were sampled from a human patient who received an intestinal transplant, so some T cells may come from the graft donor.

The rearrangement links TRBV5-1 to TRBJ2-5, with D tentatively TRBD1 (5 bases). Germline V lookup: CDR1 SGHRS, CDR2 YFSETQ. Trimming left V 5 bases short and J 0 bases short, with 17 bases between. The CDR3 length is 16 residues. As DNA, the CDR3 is TGCGCCAGCAGTAGGCAGGGTGGGGTGAACCAAGAGACCCAGTACTTC. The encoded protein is CASSRQGGVNQETQYF.

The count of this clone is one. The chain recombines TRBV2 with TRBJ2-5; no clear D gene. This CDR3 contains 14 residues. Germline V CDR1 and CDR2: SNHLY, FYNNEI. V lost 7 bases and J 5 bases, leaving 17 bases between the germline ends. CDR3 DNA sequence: TGTGCCAGCACCATATCTAGTGTTAGGGAGACCCAGTACTTC. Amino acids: CASTISSVRETQYF.

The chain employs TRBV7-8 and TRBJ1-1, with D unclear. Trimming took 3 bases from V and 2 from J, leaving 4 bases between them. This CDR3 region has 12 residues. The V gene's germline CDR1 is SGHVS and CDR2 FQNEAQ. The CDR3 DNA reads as TGTGCCAGCAGCTTTGGTAACACTGAAGCTTTCTTT. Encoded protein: CASSFGNTEAFF.

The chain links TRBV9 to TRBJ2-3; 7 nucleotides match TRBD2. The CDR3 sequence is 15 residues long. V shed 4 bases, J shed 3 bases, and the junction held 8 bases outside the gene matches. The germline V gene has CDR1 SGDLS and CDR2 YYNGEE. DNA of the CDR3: TGTGCCAGCAGCTTTACGGGACTAAAAACAGATACGCAGTATTTT. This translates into CASSFTGLKTDTQYF. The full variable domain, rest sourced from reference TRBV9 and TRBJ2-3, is DSGVTQTPKHLITATGQRVTLRCSPRSGDLSVYWYQQSLDQGLQFLIQYYNGEERAKGNILERFSAQQFPDLHSELNLSSLELGDSALYFCASSFTGLKTDTQYFGPGTRLTVL.

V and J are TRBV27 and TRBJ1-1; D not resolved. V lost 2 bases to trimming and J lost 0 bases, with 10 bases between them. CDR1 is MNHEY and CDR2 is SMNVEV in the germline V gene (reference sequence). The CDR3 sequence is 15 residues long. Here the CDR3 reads CASSLHPPMNTEAFF. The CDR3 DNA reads TGTGCCAGCAGTTTACACCCGCCTATGAACACTGAAGCTTTCTTT.

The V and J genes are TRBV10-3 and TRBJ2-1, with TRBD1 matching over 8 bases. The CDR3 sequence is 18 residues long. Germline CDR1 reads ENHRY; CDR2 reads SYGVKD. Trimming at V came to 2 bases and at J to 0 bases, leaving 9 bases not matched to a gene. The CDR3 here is CAISELWGQVFSYNEQFF. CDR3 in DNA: TGTGCCATCAGTGAGCTATGGGGACAGGTTTTCTCCTACAATGAGCAGTTCTTC.